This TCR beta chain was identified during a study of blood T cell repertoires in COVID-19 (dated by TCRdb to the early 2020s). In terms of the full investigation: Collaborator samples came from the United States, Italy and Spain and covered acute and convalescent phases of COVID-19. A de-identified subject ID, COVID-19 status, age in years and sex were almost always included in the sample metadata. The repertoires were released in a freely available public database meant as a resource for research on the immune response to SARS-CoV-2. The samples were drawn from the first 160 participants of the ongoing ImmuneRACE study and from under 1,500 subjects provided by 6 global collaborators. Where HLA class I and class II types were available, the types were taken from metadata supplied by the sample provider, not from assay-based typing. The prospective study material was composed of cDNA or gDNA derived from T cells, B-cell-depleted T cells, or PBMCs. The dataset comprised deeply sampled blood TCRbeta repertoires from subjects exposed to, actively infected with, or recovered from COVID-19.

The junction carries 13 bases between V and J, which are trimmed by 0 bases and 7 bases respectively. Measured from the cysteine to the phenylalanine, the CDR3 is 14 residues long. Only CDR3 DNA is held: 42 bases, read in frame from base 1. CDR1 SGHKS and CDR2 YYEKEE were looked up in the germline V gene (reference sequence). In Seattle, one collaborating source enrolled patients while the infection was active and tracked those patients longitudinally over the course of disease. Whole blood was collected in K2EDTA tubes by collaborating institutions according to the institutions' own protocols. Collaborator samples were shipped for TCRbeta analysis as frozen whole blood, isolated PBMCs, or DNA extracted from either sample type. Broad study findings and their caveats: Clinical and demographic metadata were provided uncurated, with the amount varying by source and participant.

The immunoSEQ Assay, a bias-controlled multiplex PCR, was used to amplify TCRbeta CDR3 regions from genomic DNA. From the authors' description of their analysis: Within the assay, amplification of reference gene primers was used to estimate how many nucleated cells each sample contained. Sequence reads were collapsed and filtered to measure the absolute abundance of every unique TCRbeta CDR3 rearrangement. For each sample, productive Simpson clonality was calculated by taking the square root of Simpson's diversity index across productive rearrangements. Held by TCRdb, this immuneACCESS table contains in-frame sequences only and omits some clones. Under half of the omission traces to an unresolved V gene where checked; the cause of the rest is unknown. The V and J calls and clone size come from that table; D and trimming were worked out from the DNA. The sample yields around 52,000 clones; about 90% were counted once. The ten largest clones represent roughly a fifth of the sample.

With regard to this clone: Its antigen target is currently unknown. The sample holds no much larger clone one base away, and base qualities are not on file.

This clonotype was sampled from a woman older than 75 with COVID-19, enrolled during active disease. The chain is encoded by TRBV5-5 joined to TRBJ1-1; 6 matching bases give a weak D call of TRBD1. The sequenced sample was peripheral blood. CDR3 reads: CASSLDRTDREAFF. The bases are TGTGCCAGCAGCTTGGACCGGACAGACCGTGAAGCTTTCTTT.